The 27 T cell receptor beta chains below come from one sample, sequenced in a study of shared clonotypes between healthy human individuals. Terminally differentiated effector memory CD45RA+ cells were excluded from the naive CD8 cells, which were CD45RO-negative and positively selected for CCR7. TCRdb's copy holds only in-frame clones and misses some; the assay was immunoSEQ multiplex PCR. The table lists some 2,100,000 clones, around 93% of them singletons. Sequenced material: naive CD8+ T cells from PBMCs. The receptor source for this set is a young man in good health. Some clones in this sample may be carry-over from other donors' samples.

The chain uses TRBV28 and TRBJ2-3; unclear D gene. V dropped 4 bases and J dropped 3 bases, with 8 bases sitting between them. CDR1 and CDR2 from the germline V gene are MDHEN and SYDVKM. This CDR3 region has 13 residues. In DNA, the CDR3 is TGTGCCAGCAGTTGGACGGCAACAGATACGCAGTATTTT. Translating gives CASSWTATDTQYF.

Only a few counts were recorded for this clone. This sample also contains other DNA sequences that code for the same CDR3. The chain links TRBV27 to TRBJ1-2, with D possibly TRBD1 on 5 matching bases. Germline V gene sequence: CDR1 MNHEY, CDR2 SMNVEV (reference sequence). Trimming took off 0 bases at V and 8 bases at J, with 10 bases between the two ends. This CDR3 is 13 amino acids long. CDR3 residues: CASSLSRQGGYTF. CDR3 nucleotides: TGTGCCAGCAGTTTATCGCGGCAGGGCGGCTACACCTTC.

The chain combines TRBV7-9 with TRBJ2-7; 9 nucleotides line up with TRBD1. In germline, CDR1 is SEHNR, CDR2 FQNEAQ (reference sequence). The CDR3 runs 15 residues. V shed 4 bases and J 6 bases; nucleotides not matched to a gene: 10. The CDR3 nucleotides are TGTGCCAGCAGCTCTGCCGGGACAGGGAGAGGCGAGCAGTACTTC. Amino acid sequence: CASSSAGTGRGEQYF.

As to this clone: In the same sample, other DNA sequences code for this CDR3. This chain uses TRBV27 with TRBJ2-7; 10 nucleotides line up with TRBD1. The germline gives CDR1 MNHEY, CDR2 SMNVEV (reference sequence). With V trimmed by 0 bases and J by 3 bases, 2 bases remained unmatched. The CDR3 consists of 15 residues. This CDR3 is CASSLSRTGGYEQYF. The DNA for the CDR3 is TGTGCCAGCAGTTTATCGAGGACAGGGGGCTACGAGCAGTACTTC.

This rearrangement joins TRBV11-2 to TRBJ2-1; 9 bases line up with TRBD1. In germline, CDR1 is SGHAT, CDR2 FQNNGV. J gave up 2 bases and V 5 bases, and 4 bases lay outside the gene matches. The CDR3 loop spans 15 amino acids. CDR3: CASSGRTGAYNEQFF. The CDR3 DNA is TGTGCCAGCAGCGGCCGGACAGGGGCCTACAATGAGCAGTTCTTC.

The V and J genes are TRBV7-9 and TRBJ2-7; D unresolved. The CDR3 is 14 residues long. V was trimmed by 1 base and J by 3 bases, leaving 10 bases between them. Germline-derived CDR1 and CDR2 are SEHNR and FQNEAQ (reference sequence). The CDR3 sequence: CASSLDGKSYEQYF. In DNA, the CDR3 is TGTGCCAGCAGCTTAGATGGGAAGAGCTACGAGCAGTACTTC.

The chain links TRBV19 to TRBJ2-3, with 7 bases fitting TRBD1. The length of the CDR3 is 16 residues. Trimming at V came to 5 bases and at J to 4 bases, leaving 12 bases not matched to a gene. The germline CDR1 and CDR2 sequences are LNHDA and SQIVND (reference sequence). The CDR3 is CASSPRQGGGADTQYF. The CDR3 region has the DNA TGTGCCAGTAGTCCTAGACAGGGCGGAGGAGCAGATACGCAGTATTTT.

The genes are TRBV28 and TRBJ2-7, with 8 nucleotides matching TRBD2. Germline V CDR1 and CDR2: MDHEN, SYDVKM. The ends lost 8 bases at V and 7 bases at J; junction bases unmatched: 13. This CDR3 comprises 14 residues. This CDR3 is CASVASGLGGEQYF. The CDR3 coding sequence is TGTGCCAGCGTCGCTAGCGGGTTGGGAGGGGAGCAGTACTTC.

The V call is TRBV7-9, the J call TRBJ2-3; D is ambiguous. The germline CDR1 and CDR2 sequences are SEHNR and FQNEAQ (reference sequence). This CDR3 contains 16 residues. V lost 3 bases and J lost 4, with 17 bases in between. The CDR3: CASSFFLPFPSDTQYF. The CDR3 DNA reads as TGTGCCAGCAGCTTTTTTCTTCCCTTCCCCTCAGATACGCAGTATTTT.

This clone was counted a single time. The J gene is TRBJ2-1, the V gene TRBV7-7, with 13 bases that match TRBD2. J lost 10 bases, V lost 9 bases, and 21 bases had no gene match. This CDR3 comprises 18 residues. The germline V gene has CDR1 SSHAT and CDR2 FNYEAQ (reference sequence). CDR3 region: CARSPGLAGLPPEWEQFF. The CDR3 coding sequence is TGTGCCAGATCTCCGGGACTAGCGGGACTTCCCCCCGAGTGGGAGCAGTTCTTC.

The V and J genes are TRBV28 and TRBJ1-4; D perhaps matches TRBD1 (5 bases). V lost 6 bases, J lost 9 bases, and 14 bases lay in between. This CDR3 is 13 amino acids long. Germline CDR1 is MDHEN and CDR2 is SYDVKM. CDR3: CASSPSGTQKLFF. CDR3 in DNA: TGTGCCAGCAGCCCTTCCGGGACTCAAAAACTGTTTTTT.

The rearrangement uses TRBV4-2 and TRBJ1-1, with D unclear. V lost 1 base to trimming and J lost 14 bases, with 14 bases between them. Looked up from germline, CDR1 is LGHNA and CDR2 is YNFKEQ. The CDR3 runs 12 residues. The CDR3 reads CASSQGGIGLFF. In DNA, the CDR3 is TGTGCCAGCAGCCAAGGCGGTATCGGGTTGTTCTTT.

Notes on this clone: In the same sample, other DNA sequences code for this CDR3. The chain carries TRBV6-5 and TRBJ2-1; D uncertain. The V end was cut by 0 bases, the J end by 5 bases, with 5 bases between. Germline V lookup: CDR1 MNHEY, CDR2 SVGAGI. The CDR3 is 13 amino acids. CDR3 in DNA: TGTGCCAGCAGTTACTCCGGAAACAATGAGCAGTTCTTC. It codes for CASSYSGNNEQFF.

Comment on this clone: The junction differs from germline at one of its ends, possibly a read error. V and J are TRBV27 and TRBJ2-3; D ambiguous. CDR3 length: 12 amino acids. Germline V CDR1 and CDR2: MNHEY, SMNVEV (reference sequence). The CDR3 reads CASSASIDTQYF. The CDR3 nucleotides are TGTGCCAGCAGTGCCAGCATAGATACGCAGTATTTT.

Regarding this clone: The same CDR3 arises from other DNA sequences in this sample as well. The rearrangement joins TRBV5-4 to TRBJ2-5, with a weak D call TRBD2 (5 bases). The CDR3 spans 13 residues. Trimming removed 0 bases at V and 5 bases at J, with 8 bases between. Germline lookup yields CDR1 SGHNT and CDR2 YYREEE (reference sequence). The CDR3 nucleotides read TGTGCCAGCAGCTTGGAGCCGGGGGAGACCCAGTACTTC. This encodes CASSLEPGETQYF.

V is TRBV2 and J is TRBJ1-2; weak D call: TRBD1 (5 bases). V dropped 4 bases and J dropped 4 bases, with 19 bases sitting between them. CDR3 size: 16 residues. Germline lookup yields CDR1 SNHLY and CDR2 FYNNEI. The CDR3 DNA follows: TGTGCCAGCAGTGGGGAGGCGGGACTCCTGATCTATGGCTACACCTTC. It specifies CASSGEAGLLIYGYTF. Full variable domain (missing parts from reference TRBV2 and TRBJ1-2): EPEVTQTPSHQVTQMGQEVILRCVPISNHLYFYWYRQILGQKVEFLVSFYNNEISEKSEIFDDQFSVERPDGSNFTLKIRSTKLEDSAMYFCASSGEAGLLIYGYTFGSGTRLTVV.

This clone was detected only a few times. The chain joins TRBV28 to TRBJ1-1; 8 bases are a match to TRBD1. Looked up from germline, CDR1 is MDHEN and CDR2 is SYDVKM. V lost 4 bases and J lost 11; bases outside the gene matches: 9. The CDR3 contains 13 residues. The CDR3 sequence is CASSWQGAGTAFF. The DNA for the CDR3 is TGTGCCAGCAGTTGGCAGGGGGCTGGTACGGCTTTCTTT.

V gene TRBV5-8 combines with J gene TRBJ1-3; 8 nucleotides match TRBD1. Per germline, CDR1 SGHTS and CDR2 YDEGEE. J was trimmed by 1 base and V by 3 bases; bases with no gene match: 6. This CDR3 is built from 16 residues. This CDR3 reads CASSSRTGRSGNTIYF. For the CDR3, the DNA is TGTGCCAGCAGCTCGAGGACAGGGCGGTCTGGAAACACCATATATTTT.

The V call is TRBV11-2, the J call TRBJ2-4; D unresolved. With 0 bases removed from V and 1 base from J, the gap between germline ends came to 13 bases. The CDR3 spans 17 residues. The germline V gene has CDR1 SGHAT and CDR2 FQNNGV. CDR3 amino acids: CASSLDPGAVAKNIQYF. The CDR3 bases are TGTGCCAGCAGCTTAGACCCGGGCGCGGTTGCCAAAAACATTCAGTACTTC.

The rearrangement links TRBV13 to TRBJ2-6; TRBD1 might be the D (5 bases). Germline V CDR1 and CDR2: PRHDT, FYEKMQ (reference sequence). V lost 5 bases and J 0 bases, leaving 11 bases between the germline ends. This CDR3 spans 16 amino acids. The CDR3 DNA is TGTGCCAGCAGCCCGAAAGGGGTCTCTGGGGCCAACGTCCTGACTTTC. Translating gives CASSPKGVSGANVLTF.

The V and J genes are TRBV9 and TRBJ2-7, with 11 bases identical to TRBD2. J gave up 4 bases and V 0 bases, and 12 bases lay outside the gene matches. The CDR3 sequence is 18 residues long. From germline, CDR1 is SGDLS and CDR2 YYNGEE. CDR3 DNA sequence: TGTGCCAGCAGCGTAGCTGCTTTCCCGACTAGCGGGACGTACGAGCAGTACTTC. This sequence encodes CASSVAAFPTSGTYEQYF. The full variable domain, completed using reference TRBV9 and TRBJ2-7, is DSGVTQTPKHLITATGQRVTLRCSPRSGDLSVYWYQQSLDQGLQFLIQYYNGEERAKGNILERFSAQQFPDLHSELNLSSLELGDSALYFCASSVAAFPTSGTYEQYFGPGTRLTVT.

The count of this clone is one. The chain links TRBV2 to TRBJ2-7, with 9 bases lining up with TRBD2. The germline V gene has CDR1 SNHLY and CDR2 FYNNEI. The CDR3 is 15 residues long. V dropped 2 bases and J dropped 4; count of bases not matched to a gene: 6. The CDR3 DNA sequence: TGTGCCAGCAGTGAAAATGCGGGAGGGCCGTACGAGCAGTACTTC. This codes for CASSENAGGPYEQYF.

In the case of this clone: This specimen includes other DNA sequences encoding the same CDR3. This chain connects TRBV7-9 to TRBJ2-2; D is undetermined. Germline V gene sequence: CDR1 SEHNR, CDR2 FQNEAQ (reference sequence). V was cut by 4 bases and J by 4 bases, with 4 bases left in between. The CDR3 length is 12 residues. CDR3 region: CASSYGTGELFF. The DNA of the CDR3 is TGTGCCAGCAGCTATGGCACCGGGGAGCTGTTTTTT.

Concerning this clone: Other DNA sequences from this sample encode an identical CDR3 as well. The chain uses TRBV7-3 and TRBJ2-2; D is unclear. Looked up from germline, CDR1 is SGHTA and CDR2 is FQGTGA. This CDR3 is built from 12 residues. The V end lost 2 bases, the J end lost 6 bases, and 4 bases lay between the germline ends. CDR3 residues: CASSLGPGELFF. The CDR3 DNA sequence: TGTGCCAGCAGCTTAGGGCCCGGGGAGCTGTTTTTT. Full variable domain (outside the CDR3, taken from reference TRBV7-3 and TRBJ2-2): GAGVSQTPSNKVTEKGKYVELRCDPISGHTALYWYRQSLGQGPEFLIYFQGTGAADDSGLPNDRFFAVRPEGSVSTLKIQRTERGDSAVYLCASSLGPGELFFGEGSRLTVL.

The chain is built from TRBV30 and TRBJ1-4; D remains ambiguous. V lost 0 bases to trimming and J lost 10 bases, with 9 bases between them. The CDR3 extends over 12 amino acids. CDR1 GTSNPN and CDR2 SVGIG come from the germline V gene (reference sequence). This CDR3 is CAWSVGSGKLFF. The CDR3, as DNA: TGTGCCTGGAGTGTAGGGAGCGGAAAACTGTTTTTT.

The gene calls are TRBV28 and TRBJ2-1, with D possibly being TRBD1 (6 bases). The CDR3 covers 16 residues. The germline gives CDR1 MDHEN, CDR2 SYDVKM. V was clipped by 3 bases and J by 7 bases, with 19 bases between them. The CDR3 nucleotides read TGTGCCAGCAGTTTCCCTCTGAGGGGGATCGGTAATGAGCAGTTCTTC. Its protein product is CASSFPLRGIGNEQFF.

Details on this clone: Other DNA sequences in this specimen translate into the identical CDR3. The chain employs TRBV9 and TRBJ1-3; D might be TRBD1 (5 bases). V was clipped by 3 bases and J by 0 bases, with 10 bases between them. Germline V gene sequence: CDR1 SGDLS, CDR2 YYNGEE. This CDR3 spans 15 amino acids. The CDR3 spells CASSEGGHSGNTIYF. The CDR3 DNA reads TGTGCCAGCAGCGAGGGAGGACACTCTGGAAACACCATATATTTT. Full variable domain (rest looked up from reference TRBV9 and TRBJ1-3): DSGVTQTPKHLITATGQRVTLRCSPRSGDLSVYWYQQSLDQGLQFLIQYYNGEERAKGNILERFSAQQFPDLHSELNLSSLELGDSALYFCASSEGGHSGNTIYFGEGSWLTVV.